These T cell receptor beta chains were read from a single sample in a study of cytomegalovirus exposure and HLA in healthy donors. Profiling relied on immunoSEQ multiplex PCR, and the TCRdb table lists in-frame clones only, not all of them. The sample records about 130,000 clones, around 76% being singletons. Source material: PBMCs. The receptors here all came from a woman in her sixties or seventies in good health and CMV-seropositive. Both conserved end residues are part of each CDR3. D genes are given only for firm matches. Clone size is shown for a subset of rows, as once, few, many or a class of expanded clone.

V,length,size,D,J,CDR3,DNA
TRBV11-2,17,.,TRBD2,TRBJ2-3,CASSLDRGGRDTDTQYF,TGTGCCAGCAGCTTAGATCGGGGGGGGAGGGACACAGATACGCAGTATTTT
TRBV19,13,.,.,TRBJ1-1,CASSWGRGTEAFF,TGTGCCAGTAGCTGGGGTAGGGGGACTGAAGCTTTCTTT
TRBV27,14,once,.,TRBJ1-1,CASSSPARNTEAFF,TGTGCCAGCAGTTCCCCAGCGCGGAACACTGAAGCTTTCTTT
TRBV7-9,17,.,TRBD2,TRBJ2-3,CASSSRTSGSVTDTQYF,TGTGCCAGCAGCTCCCGGACTAGCGGGAGTGTAACAGATACGCAGTATTTT
TRBV21-1,16,.,.,TRBJ2-7,CASSNELAGGSNEQYF,TGTGCCAGCAGCAACGAACTAGCGGGAGGGTCCAACGAGCAGTACTTC
TRBV7-3,17,once,TRBD1,TRBJ2-3,CASSAPVGTGDTDTQYF,TGTGCCAGCAGCGCCCCTGTAGGGACAGGGGACACAGATACGCAGTATTTT
TRBV30,15,.,.,TRBJ1-2,CAWSFTGNGNYGYTF,TGTGCCTGGAGTTTCACAGGGAACGGAAACTATGGCTACACCTTC
TRBV9,15,few,.,TRBJ2-7,CASSVAGDSSYEQYF,TGTGCCAGCAGCGTAGCCGGGGATAGCTCCTACGAGCAGTACTTC
TRBV18,15,.,.,TRBJ1-2,CASSPLEQVGYGYTF,TGTGCCAGCTCACCATTAGAACAGGTGGGGTATGGCTACACCTTC
TRBV18,15,.,.,TRBJ2-5,CASSPQAGNQETQYF,TGTGCCAGCTCACCACAAGCGGGTAATCAGGAGACCCAGTACTTC
TRBV6-1,15,.,TRBD1,TRBJ2-2,CASSEPGTATRELFF,TGTGCCAGCAGTGAACCCGGGACAGCTACCAGGGAGCTGTTTTTT
TRBV5-4,15,.,TRBD2,TRBJ2-1,CASSLVPSGINEQFF,TGTGCCAGCAGCTTGGTTCCTAGCGGGATTAATGAGCAGTTCTTC
TRBV5-1,15,.,TRBD1,TRBJ2-7,CASSSTGTGGYEQYF,TGCGCCAGCAGCTCGACCGGGACAGGCGGATACGAGCAGTACTTC
TRBV5-4,15,once,TRBD1,TRBJ1-3,CASSFGQGVGNTIYF,TGTGCCAGCAGCTTCGGACAGGGTGTCGGAAACACCATATATTTT
TRBV9,16,.,TRBD1,TRBJ1-2,CASSPHRDRPRYGYTF,TGTGCCAGCAGCCCACACCGGGACAGGCCTCGCTATGGCTACACCTTC
TRBV5-4,15,few,.,TRBJ1-1,CASSFPLGGRTEAFF,TGTGCCAGCAGCTTCCCCTTGGGAGGGCGGACTGAAGCTTTCTTT
TRBV7-2,15,.,.,TRBJ2-5,CASSLGGGQKETQYF,TGTGCCAGCAGCTTGGGGGGGGGCCAAAAAGAGACCCAGTACTTC
TRBV5-8,17,.,TRBD1,TRBJ1-6,CASSLQSGGSYNSPLHF,TGTGCCAGCAGCTTGCAGTCAGGGGGCTCCTATAATTCACCCCTCCACTTT
TRBV4-1,14,.,.,TRBJ2-7,CASSHPVQGFEQYF,TGCGCCAGCAGCCATCCAGTACAGGGTTTCGAGCAGTACTTC
TRBV10-3,15,many,TRBD1,TRBJ2-7,CASSFGQGAGYEQYF,TGTGCCAGCAGTTTCGGACAGGGGGCTGGGTACGAGCAGTACTTC
TRBV6-5,13,once,TRBD1,TRBJ2-7,CASSSNRGNEQYF,TGTGCCAGCAGCTCGAACAGGGGCAACGAGCAGTACTTC
TRBV6-1,15,.,.,TRBJ1-2,CASTPPGREIYGYTF,TGTGCCAGCACCCCTCCGGGTCGGGAGATCTATGGCTACACCTTC
TRBV5-4,13,once,TRBD1,TRBJ2-1,CASSKTGGNEQFF,TGTGCCAGCAGCAAGACAGGGGGGAATGAGCAGTTCTTC
TRBV19,15,.,TRBD2,TRBJ2-3,CASALAGGATDTQYF,TGTGCCAGCGCATTAGCGGGAGGGGCCACAGATACGCAGTATTTT
TRBV6-1,15,.,.,TRBJ2-6,CASLRQGSGANVLTF,TGTGCCTCCCTTCGCCAGGGCTCTGGGGCCAACGTCCTGACTTTC
TRBV7-9,14,few,.,TRBJ2-5,CASSSRTSGETQYF,TGTGCCAGCAGCTCTCGGACGAGCGGGGAGACCCAGTACTTC
TRBV5-1,18,few,.,TRBJ2-5,CASSSTPQSYRLQETQYF,TGCGCCAGCAGCTCCACACCACAATCCTACAGGTTACAAGAGACCCAGTACTTC
TRBV7-2,17,few,TRBD2,TRBJ2-7,CASSSVRGGSFGSEQYF,TGTGCCAGCAGCTCCGTACGGGGCGGGAGTTTTGGGTCAGAGCAGTACTTC
TRBV5-1,14,.,.,TRBJ2-2,CASSSGTSPGELFF,TGCGCCAGCAGTAGTGGGACTTCCCCCGGGGAGCTGTTTTTT
TRBV6-6,12,.,.,TRBJ2-7,CASREDSYEQYF,TGTGCCAGCAGGGAAGACAGTTACGAGCAGTACTTC
TRBV10-3,12,.,TRBD2,TRBJ2-7,CATGTSSYEQYF,TGTGCCACCGGGACTAGCTCCTACGAGCAGTACTTC
TRBV5-1,14,once,TRBD1,TRBJ1-2,CASSLGGTVYGYTF,TGCGCCAGCAGCTTGGGGGGGACAGTCTATGGCTACACCTTC
TRBV5-1,16,.,.,TRBJ1-1,CASSLANWERDTEAFF,TGCGCCAGCAGCTTGGCCAATTGGGAGAGGGACACTGAAGCTTTCTTT
TRBV4-2,14,.,.,TRBJ1-2,CASSQGRVNYGYTF,TGTGCCAGCAGCCAAGGTCGGGTCAACTATGGCTACACCTTC
TRBV30,13,once,.,TRBJ1-2,CAWSARVADGYTF,TGTGCCTGGAGTGCACGGGTGGCGGATGGCTACACCTTC
TRBV18,16,.,.,TRBJ2-7,CASSPSPAEISYEQYF,TGTGCCAGCTCACCTTCACCGGCGGAAATCTCCTACGAGCAGTACTTC
TRBV10-3,13,.,.,TRBJ1-2,CAITDHSNYGYTF,TGTGCCATCACTGACCATTCTAACTATGGCTACACCTTC
TRBV19,15,.,.,TRBJ1-5,CASRAGTLGNQPQHF,TGTGCCAGCCGGGCCGGGACATTGGGGAATCAGCCCCAGCATTTT
TRBV30,14,.,TRBD1,TRBJ1-5,CAWSVVRGVQPQHF,TGTGCCTGGAGTGTAGTCAGGGGGGTTCAGCCCCAGCATTTT
TRBV6-5,13,.,.,TRBJ1-4,CASRRTLAEKLFF,TGTGCCAGCAGGCGGACTCTGGCTGAAAAACTGTTTTTT
TRBV6-1,15,.,TRBD1,TRBJ2-4,CASRGTGQAKNIQYF,TGTGCCAGCAGGGGGACAGGACAAGCCAAAAACATTCAGTACTTC
TRBV6-4,15,.,TRBD1,TRBJ2-2,CASSLTGVNTGELFF,TGTGCCAGCAGTCTGACAGGGGTAAACACCGGGGAGCTGTTTTTT
TRBV9,15,.,.,TRBJ1-3,CASSVAGISGNTIYF,TGTGCCAGCAGCGTAGCGGGGATCTCTGGAAACACCATATATTTT
TRBV9,15,.,.,TRBJ1-1,CASSVTDLRGTEAFF,TGTGCCAGCAGCGTAACGGACCTCAGGGGCACTGAAGCTTTCTTT
TRBV19,15,.,TRBD2,TRBJ2-3,CASSRTSGSADTQYF,TGTGCCAGTAGTAGGACTAGCGGGAGCGCAGATACGCAGTATTTT
TRBV6-5,15,.,.,TRBJ1-2,CASSYSEQGVGGYTF,TGTGCCAGCAGTTACTCAGAACAGGGCGTAGGTGGCTACACCTTC
TRBV27,17,.,.,TRBJ2-6,CASSPRTGSSGANVLTF,TGTGCCAGCAGTCCCCGGACGGGAAGCTCTGGGGCCAACGTCCTGACTTTC
TRBV5-5,16,.,.,TRBJ1-5,CASSHTTDSSNQPQHF,TGTGCCAGCAGCCATACCACGGACAGTAGCAATCAGCCCCAGCATTTT
TRBV27,15,few,TRBD1,TRBJ2-2,CASRSGQVNTGELFF,TGTGCCAGCAGGTCGGGACAGGTGAACACCGGGGAGCTGTTTTTT
TRBV7-8,16,.,.,TRBJ2-5,CASSLVTGGGAETQYF,TGTGCCAGCAGCTTAGTCACCGGAGGCGGAGCGGAGACCCAGTACTTC
TRBV25-1,11,few,.,TRBJ2-3,CASSAADTQYF,TGTGCCAGCAGTGCGGCAGATACGCAGTATTTT
TRBV18,14,.,.,TRBJ2-7,CASSPGQRAGEQYF,TGTGCCAGCTCACCGGGACAGCGGGCCGGCGAGCAGTACTTC
TRBV9,13,.,.,TRBJ1-1,CASSPRMNTEAFF,TGTGCCAGCAGCCCTCGTATGAACACTGAAGCTTTCTTT
TRBV5-8,12,.,.,TRBJ2-3,CASSSRLDTQYF,TGTGCCAGCAGCTCCCGTTTGGATACGCAGTATTTT
TRBV6-5,15,few,.,TRBJ1-6,CASIQGSRGNSPLHF,TGTGCCAGCATCCAGGGGTCGCGGGGGAATTCACCCCTCCACTTT